A selection of T cell receptor beta chains follows, all from one sample in a study of OX40 agonist ivuxolimab in advanced cancers. Here immunoSEQ multiplex PCR was the method, and the copy in TCRdb shows in-frame clones only, minus some. Among over 45,000 clones, 82% were seen once, and the ten largest hold 1.4% to 1.5%. Material: CD4+ or CD8+ T cells sorted from blood, obtained in a trial of the OX40 agonist ivuxolimab. Receptor source: an adult with an advanced solid tumor such as melanoma, head and neck, liver or kidney cancer. The CDR3 runs from the conserved cysteine through the conserved F or W. The D gene is left open where the match is weak. Rows may omit the clone size; those that give it use once, few, many or a size class.

D | J | V | size | DNA | CDR3
- | TRBJ1-2 | TRBV30 | few | TGTGCCTGGAGGGCGAGGGGCCCTACTTATGGCTACACCTTC | CAWRARGPTYGYTF
- | TRBJ1-1 | TRBV19 | - | TGTGCCAGTTTCATCGACCGAGGTGGGTTGACTGAAGCTTTCTTT | CASFIDRGGLTEAFF
- | TRBJ2-2 | TRBV29-1 | - | TGCAGCGTTGACAACACGAACACCGGGGAGCTGTTTTTT | CSVDNTNTGELFF
- | TRBJ2-3 | TRBV7-3 | - | TGTGCCAGCAGCCCCGGGGTAGGAGATACGCAGTATTTT | CASSPGVGDTQYF
- | TRBJ1-2 | TRBV7-6 | - | TGTGCCAGCAGCTTAGACAGGGAGTTCTACACCTTC | CASSLDREFYTF
- | TRBJ2-5 | TRBV14 | once | TGTGCCAGCAGCCAAGCCCAAGAGACCCAGTACTTC | CASSQAQETQYF
- | TRBJ1-4 | TRBV2 | - | TGTGCCAGCAGTGAAGGCAGCGGCGGTAATGAAAAACTGTTTTTT | CASSEGSGGNEKLFF
TRBD2 | TRBJ2-1 | TRBV6-4 | once | TGTGCCAGCAGCCCGGGACTAGTATTACATGAGCAGTTCTTC | CASSPGLVLHEQFF
TRBD2 | TRBJ2-7 | TRBV5-1 | - | TGCGCCAGCAGCTTGGCCGTATTTCAGCGGGGGAACGAGCAGTACTTC | CASSLAVFQRGNEQYF
- | TRBJ2-2 | TRBV5-1 | - | TGCGCCAGCAGCTTGGAACGTCGGGCAGTCTCCGGGGAGCTGTTTTTT | CASSLERRAVSGELFF
- | TRBJ1-1 | TRBV11-2 | once | TGTGCCAGCAGCTTCGGACGGGTTAACACTGAAGCTTTCTTT | CASSFGRVNTEAFF
- | TRBJ1-5 | TRBV2 | - | TGTGCCAGCAGAAGGAGTTTTAATCAGCCCCAGCATTTT | CASRRSFNQPQHF
TRBD1 | TRBJ2-1 | TRBV28 | - | TGTGCCAGCAGGGCAAGTACAGGGGGGAGGACGAACAATGAGCAGTTCTTC | CASRASTGGRTNNEQFF
- | TRBJ2-3 | TRBV5-4 | once | TGTGCCAGCAGCCTCTCCGGGAGCGTACCCACAGATACGCAGTATTTT | CASSLSGSVPTDTQYF
- | TRBJ2-3 | TRBV7-9 | few | TGTGCCAGCAGCTCTTGGGGTCCCGGCACAGATACGCAGTATTTT | CASSSWGPGTDTQYF
TRBD1 | TRBJ1-1 | TRBV7-9 | - | TGTGCCAGCAGTGGGGGGACAGGGTTTGTCACTGAAGCTTTCTTT | CASSGGTGFVTEAFF
- | TRBJ1-1 | TRBV5-1 | - | TGCGCCAGCAAAGCGGACGGGAACACTGAAGCTTTCTTT | CASKADGNTEAFF
TRBD2 | TRBJ2-3 | TRBV7-2 | - | TGTGCCAGCAGCTCCGCTAGCGGGAGCTATAGGGATACGCAGTATTTT | CASSSASGSYRDTQYF
- | TRBJ1-2 | TRBV14 | - | TGTGCCAGCAGCCCGAAGGACAGAACTAACTATGGCTACACCTTC | CASSPKDRTNYGYTF
- | TRBJ1-5 | TRBV28 | - | TGTGCCAGCAGTACCCCGACAGGATGGAACAATCAGCCCCAGCATTTT | CASSTPTGWNNQPQHF
- | TRBJ2-7 | TRBV5-1 | - | TGCGCCAGCAGCTCGTCCCCTACAGGGTACGAGCAGTACTTC | CASSSSPTGYEQYF
- | TRBJ2-3 | TRBV29-1 | - | TGCAGCGTTGACCCCCGACTGGAGCGATATACGCAGTATTTT | CSVDPRLERYTQYF
- | TRBJ2-3 | TRBV19 | - | TGTGCCAGTAGTATAGAGGGGGTCCGAGGGGTAACAGATACGCAGTATTTT | CASSIEGVRGVTDTQYF
- | TRBJ1-4 | TRBV7-2 | - | TGTGCCAGCAGCCCTGACAGGTTTTGGGAAAAACTGTTTTTT | CASSPDRFWEKLFF
- | TRBJ2-5 | TRBV5-4 | - | TGTGCCAGCAGCTTGGGGGGGTCGGGAGAGACCCAGTACTTC | CASSLGGSGETQYF
TRBD1 | TRBJ2-7 | TRBV5-1 | - | TGCGCCAGCAGCTTGGATGGACAGGCGCCCTACGAGCAGTACTTC | CASSLDGQAPYEQYF
- | TRBJ1-1 | TRBV7-2 | - | TGTGCCAGCAGCTTAGATAGGAACACTGAAGCTTTCTTT | CASSLDRNTEAFF
TRBD2 | TRBJ2-1 | TRBV18 | - | TGTGCCAGCTCACCCACTTCCGGGGGGGAACGTGAGCAGTTCTTC | CASSPTSGGEREQFF
- | TRBJ2-2 | TRBV6-1 | - | TGTGCCAGCAGACAGGACACCGGGGAGCTGTTTTTT | CASRQDTGELFF
- | TRBJ2-5 | TRBV18 | - | TGTGCCAGCTCACCACCGGACGGTAGGGAGACCCAGTACTTC | CASSPPDGRETQYF
- | TRBJ2-1 | TRBV2 | - | TGTGCCAGCAGGACCGATGGACCCCCTAATGAGCAGTTCTTC | CASRTDGPPNEQFF
- | TRBJ2-3 | TRBV10-3 | - | TGTGCCATCAAGTTGGGACGGGGCGCAGATACGCAGTATTTT | CAIKLGRGADTQYF
TRBD1 | TRBJ2-1 | TRBV10-3 | once | TGTGCCATCAGTGAGTCCGGGACAGGGGCGAACAATGAGCAGTTCTTC | CAISESGTGANNEQFF
TRBD2 | TRBJ2-2 | TRBV6-1 | - | TGTGCCAGCAGTGATAGAAGCGGGGGGGCCCGAACCGGGGAGCTGTTTTTT | CASSDRSGGARTGELFF
TRBD1 | TRBJ1-1 | TRBV5-5 | - | TGTGCCACCGAAGAGTACAGGGGAGGGACTGAAGCTTTCTTT | CATEEYRGGTEAFF
- | TRBJ1-2 | TRBV7-2 | - | TGTGCCAGCAGCCCTCTTAGCGACAGTCGGTTTGGCTACACCTTC | CASSPLSDSRFGYTF
- | TRBJ2-7 | TRBV5-1 | once | TGCGCCAGCAGCTTGGGGCCAGGGGCCTACGAGCAGTACTTC | CASSLGPGAYEQYF
- | TRBJ2-7 | TRBV6-1 | - | TGTGCCACCGAGATCCCCCCTCCAGCCTACGAGCAGTACTTC | CATEIPPPAYEQYF
TRBD2 | TRBJ2-7 | TRBV5-4 | few | TGTGCCAGCAGCTCGTGGACTAGCGGGAGTTATGAGCAGTACTTC | CASSSWTSGSYEQYF
- | TRBJ2-2 | TRBV27 | - | TGTGCCAGCAGTTTTCATCCCCTGGAGAACACCGGGGAGCTGTTTTTT | CASSFHPLENTGELFF
- | TRBJ1-1 | TRBV10-3 | few | TGTGCCATCAGTGAATCACAGGATTTGAACACTGAAGCTTTCTTT | CAISESQDLNTEAFF
- | TRBJ1-2 | TRBV21-1 | - | TGTGCCAGCAGCAAAACGAGCGGCTTTCGGAACTATGGCTACACCTTC | CASSKTSGFRNYGYTF
- | TRBJ1-1 | TRBV28 | - | TGTGCCAGCAGTTTATCCCGACAGGCAAGGGCTGAAGCTTTCTTT | CASSLSRQARAEAFF
- | TRBJ2-1 | TRBV20-1 | - | TGCAGTGCTACCTTGACCAATGAGCAGTTCTTC | CSATLTNEQFF
TRBD1 | TRBJ1-3 | TRBV29-1 | - | TGCAGCGCGCGACAGGGGGTAGGAGACACCATATATTTT | CSARQGVGDTIYF
- | TRBJ2-7 | TRBV30 | once | TGTGCCTGGAGTGTACGTGTACGGCCCGAGCAGTACTTC | CAWSVRVRPEQYF
- | TRBJ2-7 | TRBV18 | few | TGTGCCAGCTCACCACGCTCAGGAGTCATGGGTAGCGAGCAGTACTTC | CASSPRSGVMGSEQYF
TRBD1 | TRBJ1-6 | TRBV29-1 | - | TGCAGCGTGAGGACAGGGGCCTATAATTCACCCCTCCACTTT | CSVRTGAYNSPLHF
- | TRBJ2-7 | TRBV4-3 | - | TGCGCCAGCAGCCAGGGGACTTTTAGCTCCTACGAGCAGTACTTC | CASSQGTFSSYEQYF
- | TRBJ1-6 | TRBV5-4 | - | TGTGCCAGCAGCTTGGTTGGGCACCTTAATTCACCCCTCCACTTT | CASSLVGHLNSPLHF
TRBD1 | TRBJ1-1 | TRBV4-3 | once | TGCGCCAGCAGCCAAGATGGGGTGACAGGGGGCCTCACTGAAGCTTTCTTT | CASSQDGVTGGLTEAFF
- | TRBJ1-1 | TRBV20-1 | once | TGCAGTGCTAGAGAGGACACTGAAGCTTTCTTT | CSAREDTEAFF
TRBD1 | TRBJ2-7 | TRBV29-1 | few | TGCAGCGTCACCGGGACAGGGCCCCCCTACGAGCAGTACTTC | CSVTGTGPPYEQYF
- | TRBJ2-7 | TRBV7-9 | - | TGTGCCAGCAGCTTAGTCAGCTACGAGCAGTACTTC | CASSLVSYEQYF
- | TRBJ2-3 | TRBV4-3 | - | TGCGCCAGCAGCCAAGAGGCGGGGATACGCACAGATACGCAGTATTTT | CASSQEAGIRTDTQYF
- | TRBJ1-2 | TRBV6-1 | - | TGTGCCAGCACCGACGACCCTTATGGCTACACCTTC | CASTDDPYGYTF
- | TRBJ1-1 | TRBV5-4 | - | TGTGCCAGCAGGGTATTCGACAGACTGAACACTGAAGCTTTCTTT | CASRVFDRLNTEAFF
TRBD1 | TRBJ1-5 | TRBV28 | - | TGTGCCAGCAGCTTAGGGGGGGGACAGCTAAATCAGCCCCAGCATTTT | CASSLGGGQLNQPQHF
- | TRBJ1-5 | TRBV11-2 | - | TGTGCCAGCAGCCGCGGGGGAAGGGATCAGCCCCAGCATTTT | CASSRGGRDQPQHF
TRBD1 | TRBJ2-3 | TRBV10-3 | - | TGTGCCTCTAAGCACGGGACAGACCTGACAGATACGCAGTATTTT | CASKHGTDLTDTQYF